These 16 T cell receptor beta chains were all obtained from the same sample, sequenced in a study of blood T cell repertoires in COVID-19. TCRdb keeps only in-frame clones here, not all; method: immunoSEQ multiplex PCR. Among about 190,000 clones listed, roughly 84% were seen once. The material sequenced was peripheral blood. These receptors were obtained from a human donor in a cohort sampled during active COVID-19.

The V call is TRBV6-5, the J call TRBJ2-2, with 10 bases aligning to TRBD1. CDR1 and CDR2 (germline): MNHEY, SVGAGI. The CDR3 contains 15 residues. Unmatched junction bases numbered 6, after V lost 5 bases and J lost 6 bases. CDR3 nucleotides: TGTGCCAGCAGTCTGGGGACAGGGGTGCCCGGGGAGCTGTTTTTT. Translation gives CASSLGTGVPGELFF.

This chain uses TRBV3-1 (or the pseudogene TRBV3-2) with TRBJ2-5; 7 bases map to TRBD2. CDR1 and CDR2 (germline): LGHDT, YNNKEL (reference sequence). J gave up 5 bases and V 4 bases, and 10 bases lay outside the gene matches. The CDR3 loop spans 15 amino acids. The CDR3 region has the DNA TGTGCCAGCAGCCGCGGGACTATCGCCCGGGAGACCCAGTACTTC. Encoded protein: CASSRGTIARETQYF.

This clone came up a few times. The rearrangement joins TRBV3-1 (or the pseudogene TRBV3-2) to TRBJ1-2; 9 bases line up with TRBD1. CDR1 is LGHDT and CDR2 is YNNKEL in the germline V gene (reference sequence). Unmatched junction bases numbered 8, after V lost 2 bases and J lost 7 bases. The CDR3 has 15 amino acids. The CDR3, as DNA: TGTGCCAGCAGCCAACCTGGGACAGGGTTGGCTGGCTACACCTTC. This sequence encodes CASSQPGTGLAGYTF.

This chain connects TRBV20-1 to TRBJ2-7, with TRBD2 identical over 7 bases. V was pared by 6 bases and J by 5 bases, with 4 bases of the junction left unmatched. This CDR3 comprises 11 residues. CDR1 is DFQATT, CDR2 SNEGSKA, per germline (reference sequence). CDR3 bases: TGCAGTGCCTCAGCGGGACACGAGCAGTACGTC. Its translation is CSASAGHEQYV.

Regarding this clone: It is unclear where the CDR3 begins or ends on the DNA, so no DNA is shown, and the CDR3 is as TCRdb lists it. The CDR3 region is CSARVAGGSNF. The chain has TRBV20-1 and TRBJ2-5; the listed D gene, TRBD2, was not tested against the DNA. Germline V CDR1 and CDR2: DFQATT, SNEGSKA (reference sequence). The CDR3 region is 11 residues in length, termini included.

The chain recombines TRBV5-4 with TRBJ1-6; no clear D. The CDR3 length is 14 residues. Germline-derived CDR1 and CDR2 are SGHNT and YYREEE (reference sequence). V lost 4 bases and J lost 9, with 14 bases in between. The CDR3 region has the DNA TGTGCCAGCAGCCTAAGCTCCCGAGGTTCACCCCTCCACTTT. Translating it yields CASSLSSRGSPLHF. Drawing the rest from reference TRBV5-4 and TRBJ1-6, the complete variable domain is ETGVTQSPTHLIKTRGQQVTLRCSSQSGHNTVSWYQQALGQGPQFIFQYYREEENGRGNFPPRFSGLQFPNYSSELNVNALELDDSALYLCASSLSSRGSPLHFGNGTRLTVT.

V usage is TRBV19 and J usage is TRBJ1-2, with D tentatively TRBD1 (6 bases). The CDR3 consists of 13 residues. Per the germline V gene, CDR1 is LNHDA and CDR2 is SQIVND (reference sequence). The V end lost 5 bases, the J end lost 4 bases, and 11 bases lay between the germline ends. CDR3 bases: TGTGCCAGTAGTCAGGGGAAAGGCTATGGCTACACCTTC. This translates into CASSQGKGYGYTF.

The rearrangement uses TRBV6-5 and TRBJ2-3, with D possibly TRBD2 on 6 matching bases. Looked up from germline, CDR1 is MNHEY and CDR2 is SVGAGI. The CDR3 runs to 13 residues. The V and J ends lost 2 bases and 6 bases respectively, with 9 bases between them. The CDR3 loop is CASSYGGSDTQYF. CDR3 nucleotide sequence: TGTGCCAGCAGTTACGGGGGGTCGGATACGCAGTATTTT.

This chain connects TRBV5-4 to TRBJ2-7; TRBD1 matches 10 bases. V lost 4 bases and J lost 1; bases outside the gene matches: 8. CDR3 length: 16 residues. The germline gives CDR1 SGHNT, CDR2 YYREEE (reference sequence). CDR3 protein: CASSGPGTGASYEQYF. CDR3 nucleotide sequence: TGTGCCAGCAGCGGACCCGGGACAGGGGCATCCTACGAGCAGTACTTC.

CDR3 nucleotides: TGCGCCAGCAGCCAGCGGCCCCCCCCATCGGCGGGAGGGTGGGGTGAGCAGTTCTTC. Translated: CASSQRPPPSAGGWGEQFF. V and J are TRBV4-1 and TRBJ2-1; TRBD2 aligns across 9 bases. This CDR3 is built from 19 residues. CDR1 and CDR2 from the germline V gene are MGHRA and YSYEKL. The trim removed 3 bases at V and 9 bases at J, leaving 21 bases unmatched.

The chain is built from TRBV2 and TRBJ2-7; tentative D call: TRBD1 (6 bases). The CDR3 is 10 amino acids. The germline V gene encodes CDR1 SNHLY and CDR2 FYNNEI. The CDR3 DNA reads TGTGCCAGCAGGGGGACACTCGTTCAGGTC. As protein: CASRGTLVQV.

This sequence joins TRBV4-1 and TRBJ2-7; D uncertain. This CDR3 is 14 amino acids long. CDR1 is MGHRA and CDR2 is YSYEKL in the germline V gene. V was pared by 1 base and J by 2 bases, with 9 bases between. CDR3 sequence: CASSQGRWTYEQYF. CDR3 sequence (DNA): TGCGCCAGCAGCCAAGGGAGATGGACCTACGAGCAGTACTTC.

The CDR3: CASCTGGFQETQYF. In nucleotides, the CDR3 is TGCGCCAGCTGTACAGGGGGTTTTCAAGAGACCCAGTACTTC. The chain employs TRBV5-1 and TRBJ2-5; TRBD1 aligns across 8 bases. Germline V gene lookup returns CDR1 SGHRS and CDR2 YFSETQ. Trimming removed 7 bases from V and 2 bases from J; junction bases left unmatched: 7. The CDR3 loop spans 14 amino acids.

The rearrangement joins TRBV5-1 to TRBJ2-2; D may be TRBD2 (6 bases). V was clipped by 6 bases and J by 6 bases, with 18 bases between them. Germline loops: CDR1 SGHRS, CDR2 YFSETQ. The CDR3 runs 15 residues. The CDR3 sequence is CASNDGSGSPGELFF. In nucleotides, the CDR3 is TGCGCCAGCAATGACGGGAGTGGCTCCCCCGGGGAGCTGTTTTTT.

This rearrangement joins TRBV2 to TRBJ2-1; D possibly corresponds to TRBD1 (5 bases). Looked up from germline, CDR1 is SNHLY and CDR2 is FYNNEI. CDR3 size: 12 residues. The V gene lost 10 bases and the J gene lost 8 bases, with 15 bases spanning the gap. The chain's CDR3 is CATRERQYEQFF. Here the CDR3 DNA reads TGTGCCACCCGCGAAAGACAGTATGAGCAGTTCTTC. The entire variable domain, with the rest obtained from reference TRBV2 and TRBJ2-1, is as follows: EPEVTQTPSHQVTQMGQEVILRCVPISNHLYFYWYRQILGQKVEFLVSFYNNEISEKSEIFDDQFSVERPDGSNFTLKIRSTKLEDSAMYFCATRERQYEQFFGPGTRLTVL.

This clone has at least ten counts. The chain uses TRBV19 and TRBJ1-1, with 8 bases lining up with TRBD1. Germline V lookup: CDR1 LNHDA, CDR2 SQIVND (reference sequence). V was clipped by 5 bases and J by 1 base; unmatched bases: 6. This CDR3 region has 15 residues. CDR3 residues: CASSAGQGRNTEAFF. CDR3 DNA: TGTGCCAGTAGTGCAGGACAGGGTCGGAACACTGAAGCTTTCTTT.